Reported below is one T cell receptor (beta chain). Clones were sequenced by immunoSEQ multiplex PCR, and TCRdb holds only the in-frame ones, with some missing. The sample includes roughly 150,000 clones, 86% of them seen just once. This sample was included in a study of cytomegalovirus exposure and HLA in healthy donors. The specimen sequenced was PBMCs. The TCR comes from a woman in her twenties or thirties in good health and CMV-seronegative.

The CDR3 protein is CASSLTINSNQPQHF. CDR3 nucleotide sequence: TGTGCCAGCAGTCTTACCATAAATAGCAATCAGCCCCAGCATTTT. The V and J genes are TRBV28 and TRBJ1-5; D is uncertain. Germline CDR1 reads MDHEN; CDR2 reads SYDVKM. This CDR3 comprises 15 residues. The germline V and J ends were trimmed by 5 bases and 0 bases, with 11 bases remaining between them.